The entry below describes one T cell receptor beta chain. The source of the sample is a study of OX40 agonist ivuxolimab in advanced cancers. Between the trimmed V and J ends, which lost 4 bases and 3 bases, there was a span of 16 bases. Germline values: CDR1 MNHEY, CDR2 SMNVEV (reference sequence). The CDR3 has 15 residues. TCRdb's copy holds only in-frame clones and misses some; the assay was immunoSEQ multiplex PCR. The table includes about 80,000 clones, 90% to 95% detected once. The source material was CD4+ or CD8+ T cells sorted from blood, sampled in a trial of the OX40 agonist ivuxolimab. This TCR was sampled from an adult with an advanced solid tumor such as melanoma, head and neck, liver or kidney cancer. The V gene is TRBV27, the J gene TRBJ2-7; D is possibly TRBD1 or TRBD2 (5 bases each). DNA of the CDR3: TGTGCCAGCAGTTCCTCCACGGGACGACACTACGAGCAGTACTTC. Amino acid sequence: CASSSSTGRHYEQYF.